Below, 11 T cell receptor beta chains from the same sample are listed, as sequenced in a study of blood T cell repertoires in COVID-19. Some clones are missing from TCRdb's copy, which holds only in-frame ones; the method was immunoSEQ multiplex PCR. The repertoire holds around 52,000 clones, with roughly 87% as singletons. The specimen sequenced was peripheral blood. These TCRs come from an elderly woman with acute or convalescent COVID-19.

The chain employs TRBV5-1 and TRBJ1-1; weak D call: TRBD1 (5 bases). Trimming took 5 bases from V and 0 from J, leaving 11 bases between them. CDR1 and CDR2 (germline): SGHRS, YFSETQ. The CDR3 extends over 14 amino acids. The CDR3 bases are TGCGCCAGCAGACCGGACATCATGAACACTGAAGCTTTCTTT. Protein product: CASRPDIMNTEAFF.

This chain joins TRBV18 and TRBJ1-5; no firm D call. Germline loops: CDR1 KGHSH, CDR2 LQKENI. The CDR3 is 15 residues long. V lost 9 bases to trimming and J lost 1 base, with 16 bases between them. In DNA, the CDR3 is TGTGCCAGGCGGCCCAGAACGCTCAGCAATCAGCCCCAGCATTTT. Translating gives CARRPRTLSNQPQHF.

The chain uses TRBV9 and TRBJ2-2; D may be TRBD2 (7 bases). This CDR3 has 17 amino acids. Deletions cut 1 base from V and 3 bases from J, with 16 bases between. The germline CDR1 and CDR2 sequences are SGDLS and YYNGEE. CDR3 nucleotide sequence: TGTGCCAGCAGCGTACCCCGGTCGGGGGGCGACACCGGGGAGCTGTTTTTT. Its protein is CASSVPRSGGDTGELFF.

This sequence joins TRBV2 and TRBJ2-2; 8 positions match TRBD2. Germline loops: CDR1 SNHLY, CDR2 FYNNEI. V was pared by 8 bases and J by 4 bases, with 3 bases of the junction left unmatched. The CDR3 is 13 residues long. CDR3 protein: CASSGGITGELFF. The CDR3 DNA reads TGTGCCAGCTCGGGGGGGATCACCGGGGAGCTGTTTTTT.

This chain links TRBV3-1 (or the pseudogene TRBV3-2) with TRBJ1-5; 8 nucleotides agree with TRBD1. Trimming cost V 4 bases and J 0 bases; bases outside gene matches: 5. Per germline, CDR1 LGHDT and CDR2 YNNKEL (reference sequence). The length of the CDR3 is 16 residues. Here the CDR3 reads CASSPGTGISNQPQHF. The CDR3 DNA is TGTGCCAGCAGCCCCGGGACAGGTATTAGCAATCAGCCCCAGCATTTT.

This clone was observed a handful of times. This chain connects TRBV3-1 (or the pseudogene TRBV3-2) to TRBJ2-7; D perhaps matches TRBD1 (6 bases). The CDR3 spans 13 residues. Germline CDR1 LGHDT, CDR2 YNNKEL (reference sequence). Trimming removed 3 bases from V and 2 bases from J, with 8 bases in between. The CDR3 sequence is CASSHWDTYEQYF. CDR3 nucleotide sequence: TGTGCCAGCAGCCACTGGGACACCTACGAGCAGTACTTC.

The rearrangement joins TRBV2 to TRBJ1-5; D perhaps matches TRBD1 (6 bases). The CDR3 totals 14 residues. Germline CDR1 and CDR2: SNHLY and FYNNEI. The ends were cut back, 7 bases at V and 6 bases at J, with 16 bases in the middle. The CDR3 nucleotides read TGTGCCAGCACCGTGCAGGGGCCCGGTCAGCCCCAGCATTTT. Translating it yields CASTVQGPGQPQHF.

Written as DNA, the CDR3 is TGCGCCAGCGGGAGACCCGAGGCAGATACGCAGTATTTT. It yields the protein CASGRPEADTQYF. The V and J genes are TRBV5-1 and TRBJ2-3, with a weak D call TRBD2 (5 bases). V was pared by 7 bases and J by 4 bases, with 13 bases between. CDR3 length: 13 amino acids. Germline V gene data show CDR1 as SGHRS and CDR2 as YFSETQ.

In this sample, this clone turned up once. The CDR3 spells CASSDLAGGQETQYF. CDR3 coding DNA: TGTGCCAGCAGTGATCTAGCGGGGGGCCAAGAGACCCAGTACTTC. The rearrangement joins TRBV25-1 to TRBJ2-5; 11 bases are shared with TRBD2. V shed 3 bases and J 1 base; nucleotides not matched to a gene: 1. The CDR3 length is 15 residues. Looked up from germline, CDR1 is MGHDK and CDR2 is SYGVNS. The full variable domain, completed using reference TRBV25-1 and TRBJ2-5, is EADIYQTPRYLVIGTGKKITLECSQTMGHDKMYWYQQDPGMELHLIHYSYGVNSTEKGDLSSESTVSRIRTEHFPLTLESARPSHTSQYLCASSDLAGGQETQYFGPGTRLLVL.

The genes are TRBV28 and TRBJ2-7; D gene ambiguous. The germline V gene encodes CDR1 MDHEN and CDR2 SYDVKM. There are 15 residues in the CDR3. Between the trimmed V and J ends, which lost 3 bases and 1 base, there was a span of 13 bases. CDR3: CASSFQRAGSYEQYV. The CDR3 DNA reads TGTGCCAGCAGTTTTCAGCGCGCCGGTTCCTACGAGCAGTACGTC.

The CDR3 reads CAWSGHRASYNSPLHF. As DNA, the CDR3 is TGTGCCTGGAGTGGCCACCGAGCCTCCTATAATTCACCCCTCCACTTT. The rearrangement uses TRBV30 and TRBJ1-6; D not resolved. The length of the CDR3 is 16 residues. The ends were cut back, 1 base at V and 0 bases at J, with 10 bases in the middle. Germline V gene data show CDR1 as GTSNPN and CDR2 as SVGIG (reference sequence).